The 32 T cell receptor beta chains reported below all come from one sample, sequenced in a study of cytomegalovirus exposure and HLA in healthy donors. In the PCR, 60 Vbeta and 13 Jbeta primers were used. Data came from immunoSEQ multiplex PCR; TCRdb stores just in-frame clones and leaves some out. Here the sample table reports tens of thousands of clones. Sequencing input: PBMCs. The receptors derive from a human donor in good health.

The J gene is TRBJ1-2, the V gene TRBV11-2; D is uncertain. CDR1 and CDR2 (germline): SGHAT, FQNNGV. The V end lost 5 bases, the J end lost 5 bases, and 12 bases lay between the germline ends. This CDR3 comprises 13 residues. CDR3 protein: CASSPEGGYGYTF. The CDR3 nucleotides are TGTGCCAGCAGCCCCGAAGGAGGGTATGGCTACACCTTC.

This rearrangement joins TRBV7-3 to TRBJ2-1, with 11 bases lining up with TRBD2. The CDR3 totals 13 residues. The J segment lost 9 bases and the V segment lost 4 bases, leaving 2 bases of the junction unmatched. In germline, CDR1 is SGHTA, CDR2 FQGTGA. Here the CDR3 reads CASSSSGGSEQFF. CDR3 coding DNA: TGTGCCAGCAGCTCTAGCGGGGGGAGTGAGCAGTTCTTC.

J is TRBJ1-6 and V is TRBV15; D is unclear. Germline assignment: CDR1 LNHNV and CDR2 YYDKDF (reference sequence). The CDR3 covers 14 residues. V was shortened by 3 bases and J by 10 bases, with 13 bases between the two germline ends. CDR3 amino acids: CATSRVEGGSPLHF. As DNA, the CDR3 is TGTGCCACCAGCAGGGTAGAGGGAGGCTCACCCCTCCACTTT.

CDR3 bases: TGTGCCAGCAGAGTTTCCGGGACAGTCAATCAGCCCCAGCATTTT. It is translated as CASRVSGTVNQPQHF. The J gene is TRBJ1-5, the V gene TRBV6-5; TRBD1 matches at 7 bases. The V and J ends lost 6 bases and 3 bases, in that order; junction bases with no gene match: 8. Germline CDR1 MNHEY, CDR2 SVGAGI. The CDR3 is 15 amino acids.

On this clone: Other DNA sequences in this specimen translate into the identical CDR3. The chain has TRBV6-1 and TRBJ2-7, with D perhaps TRBD1 (5 bases). The CDR3 is 13 residues long. The germline gives CDR1 MNHNS, CDR2 SASEGT. Trimming cost V 2 bases and J 4 bases, with 9 bases left between them. The CDR3 DNA sequence: TGTGCCAGCAGTGAACAGGGTGGGTACGAGCAGTACTTC. Protein: CASSEQGGYEQYF.

V and J are TRBV7-3 and TRBJ2-2; D might be TRBD2 (5 bases). Per the germline V gene, CDR1 is SGHTA and CDR2 is FQGTGA. CDR3 length: 13 amino acids. V lost 5 bases, J lost 3 bases, and 7 bases lay in between. CDR3 DNA sequence: TGTGCCAGCAGCCGTAGCGACACCGGGGAGCTGTTTTTT. Its protein is CASSRSDTGELFF.

V gene TRBV6-1 combines with J gene TRBJ1-1; a weak D match, TRBD1 (5 bases). The CDR3 covers 14 residues. Trimming shortened V by 9 bases and J by 3 bases, and 17 bases separated the two germline ends. CDR1 is MNHNS and CDR2 is SASEGT in the germline V gene. The CDR3 DNA reads TGTGCCAGTCATTCCGGGGGGAAGGACACTGAAGCTTTCTTT. Translated: CASHSGGKDTEAFF.

The gene calls are TRBV6-1 and TRBJ1-2, with 10 bases identical to TRBD1. The V and J ends lost 5 bases and 4 bases, in that order; junction bases with no gene match: 7. The germline CDR1 and CDR2 sequences are MNHNS and SASEGT. The CDR3 is 15 residues long. In DNA, the CDR3 is TGTGCCAGCAGTATTCAGGACAGGGGGGCCTATGGCTACACCTTC. It translates to CASSIQDRGAYGYTF.

The chain employs TRBV28 and TRBJ1-5; no clear D gene. Germline loops: CDR1 MDHEN, CDR2 SYDVKM. The CDR3 extends over 13 amino acids. V was clipped by 1 base and J by 7 bases, with 8 bases between them. The CDR3, as DNA: TGTGCCAGCAGTTTATTCGGGAAACAGCCCCAGCATTTT. It is translated as CASSLFGKQPQHF.

The V call is TRBV7-9, the J call TRBJ2-1; 8 nucleotides align to TRBD2. The CDR3 extends over 18 amino acids. Germline V gene lookup returns CDR1 SEHNR and CDR2 FQNEAQ (reference sequence). With 2 bases clipped from V and 6 bases from J, the junction kept 15 bases outside the gene matches. The chain's CDR3 is CASSLYGRRGERGNEQFF. As DNA, the CDR3 is TGTGCCAGCAGCTTATATGGTCGGCGGGGGGAAAGAGGCAATGAGCAGTTCTTC.

This chain links TRBV7-9 with TRBJ1-2; D is undetermined. Germline V gives CDR1 SEHNR, CDR2 FQNEAQ (reference sequence). V dropped 3 bases and J dropped 2 bases, with 10 bases sitting between them. The CDR3 runs to 14 residues. The CDR3 sequence is CASSLRAENYGYTF. The DNA of the CDR3 is TGTGCCAGCAGCTTGAGGGCGGAAAACTATGGCTACACCTTC. Full variable domain (missing parts from reference TRBV7-9 and TRBJ1-2): DTGVSQNPRHKITKRGQNVTFRCDPISEHNRLYWYRQTLGQGPEFLTYFQNEAQLEKSRLLSDRFSAERPKGSFSTLEIQRTEQGDSAMYLCASSLRAENYGYTFGSGTRLTVV.

About this clone itself: The junction shows a germline mismatch at one end, possibly a read error. The rearrangement joins TRBV9 to TRBJ2-1; 10 positions match TRBD1. The CDR3 spans 16 residues. CDR1 is SGDLS and CDR2 is YYNGEE in the germline V gene. CDR3 sequence: CASSSGTGVSDNEQFF. The CDR3 nucleotides are TGTGCCAGCAGCTCGGGGACAGGGGTCTCCGACAATGAGCAGTTCTTC.

The rearrangement links TRBV19 to TRBJ1-1; weak D call: TRBD1 (6 bases). The CDR3 has 17 residues. Trimming took 6 bases from V and 0 from J, leaving 20 bases between them. Germline values: CDR1 LNHDA, CDR2 SQIVND (reference sequence). The CDR3 loop reads CASRRDTSGAMNTEAFF. Here the CDR3 DNA reads TGTGCCAGTAGACGTGACACGTCAGGGGCTATGAACACTGAAGCTTTCTTT.

The chain has TRBV21-1 and TRBJ2-2; whether TRBD1, the table's D call, matches the DNA was not checked. TRBV21-1 is a recognized pseudogene. This CDR3 has 17 amino acids. The CDR3 sequence: CASSVRVGTGPTGELFF. The CDR3, as DNA: TGTGCCAGCAGCGTGAGGGTTGGGACAGGGCCCACCGGGGAGCTGTTTTTT.

The genes are TRBV29-1 and TRBJ1-1; D unclear. Trimming took off 6 bases at V and 1 base at J, with 9 bases between the two ends. Germline values: CDR1 SQVTM, CDR2 ANQGSEA. This CDR3 region has 12 residues. The chain's CDR3 is CSVIPKNTEAFF. The CDR3 DNA is TGCAGCGTCATTCCAAAGAACACTGAAGCTTTCTTT.

This chain uses TRBV11-2 with TRBJ1-5; TRBD1 might be the D (6 bases). The length of the CDR3 is 13 residues. Trimming stripped 4 bases from V and 7 bases from J, with 11 bases between. CDR1 is SGHAT, CDR2 FQNNGV, per germline. CDR3 sequence reads: CASSSTGRQPQHF. As DNA, the CDR3 is TGTGCCAGCAGCTCCACAGGGCGCCAGCCCCAGCATTTT.

The chain uses TRBV5-1 and TRBJ2-2; D is possibly TRBD1 (6 bases). The CDR3 length is 15 residues. The V end was cut by 4 bases, the J end by 4 bases, with 14 bases between. CDR1 and CDR2 from the germline V gene are SGHRS and YFSETQ. The chain's CDR3 is CASSLLRGTTGELFF. The CDR3 region has the DNA TGCGCCAGCAGCCTTCTCAGGGGTACCACCGGGGAGCTGTTTTTT.

This rearrangement joins TRBV4-1 to TRBJ1-3; D is ambiguous. The CDR3 runs to 16 residues. The germline V gene encodes CDR1 MGHRA and CDR2 YSYEKL. Trimming left V 0 bases short and J 0 bases short, with 9 bases between. CDR3 sequence (DNA): TGCGCCAGCAGCCAAGATGACGGGGACTCTGGAAACACCATATATTTT. This translates into CASSQDDGDSGNTIYF.

This chain uses TRBV23-1 with TRBJ1-2; the match to TRBD1 covers 7 bases. TRBV23-1 is given ORF status, its function remaining uncertain. With V trimmed by 0 bases and J by 1 base, 11 bases remained unmatched. The CDR3 is made up of 18 amino acids. CDR3 residues: CASSQSGQLKLHNYGYTF. DNA for the CDR3: TGCGCCAGCAGTCAATCGGGACAGCTAAAACTTCATAACTATGGCTACACCTTC.

The chain recombines TRBV9 with TRBJ2-1; tentative D call: TRBD1 (5 bases). V lost 0 bases to trimming and J lost 10 bases, with 11 bases between them. CDR3 length equals 13 residues. Germline values: CDR1 SGDLS, CDR2 YYNGEE. The CDR3 sequence: CASSVGQTREQFF. In DNA, the CDR3 is TGTGCCAGCAGCGTAGGACAGACGAGGGAGCAGTTCTTC.

The chain joins TRBV7-8 to TRBJ1-1; D gene ambiguous. Trimming pared 5 bases from V and 1 base from J, leaving 11 bases between. From germline, CDR1 is SGHVS and CDR2 FQNEAQ. The CDR3 is 14 residues long. CDR3: CASSPSSGNTEAFF. The CDR3 nucleotides are TGTGCCAGCAGCCCGTCTAGCGGGAACACTGAAGCTTTCTTT.

The V and J genes are TRBV28 and TRBJ1-4; D is possibly TRBD1 (6 bases). Per the germline V gene, CDR1 is MDHEN and CDR2 is SYDVKM. This CDR3 has 15 amino acids. The ends were cut back, 8 bases at V and 0 bases at J, with 13 bases in the middle. The CDR3 sequence: CASRVGGATNEKLFF. CDR3 bases: TGTGCCAGCCGGGTAGGGGGGGCAACTAATGAAAAACTGTTTTTT.

The rearrangement joins TRBV18 to TRBJ1-5; 8 nucleotides line up with TRBD1. CDR1 and CDR2 (germline): KGHSH, LQKENI. The V segment lost 3 bases and the J segment 10 bases; nucleotides outside the gene matches: 14. There are 16 residues in the CDR3. The CDR3 here is CASSPTRTGTGSPQHF. The CDR3 DNA follows: TGTGCCAGCTCACCCACCCGGACAGGGACTGGGAGCCCCCAGCATTTT. The entire variable domain, with the rest obtained from reference TRBV18 and TRBJ1-5, is as follows: NAGVMQNPRHLVRRRGQEARLRCSPMKGHSHVYWYRQLPEEGLKFMVYLQKENIIDESGMPKERFSAEFPKEGPSILRIQQVVRGDSAAYFCASSPTRTGTGSPQHFGDGTRLSIL.

A note on this clone: Other DNA sequences from this sample encode an identical CDR3 as well. This chain joins TRBV5-1 and TRBJ1-1; D is unresolved. The germline V gene has CDR1 SGHRS and CDR2 YFSETQ. This CDR3 region has 12 residues. V dropped 0 bases and J dropped 6 bases, with 6 bases sitting between them. CDR3 amino acids: CASSLGHSEAFF. CDR3 nucleotides: TGCGCCAGCAGCTTGGGCCACTCTGAAGCTTTCTTT.

The J gene is TRBJ1-4, the V gene TRBV5-1; 10 bases are a match to TRBD1. With V trimmed by 0 bases and J by 8 bases, 4 bases remained unmatched. Germline assignment: CDR1 SGHRS and CDR2 YFSETQ. The CDR3 runs 15 residues. CDR3 DNA: TGCGCCAGCAGCTTGGACGGACAGGGGGTCGAAAAACTGTTTTTT. Its translation is CASSLDGQGVEKLFF.

J is TRBJ1-1 and V is TRBV6-6; 9 bases line up with TRBD1. From germline, CDR1 is MNHNY and CDR2 SVGAGI (reference sequence). Trimming removed 5 bases from V and 1 base from J; junction bases left unmatched: 5. CDR3 size: 15 residues. The CDR3 sequence is CASSIGQGKNTEAFF. CDR3 nucleotide sequence: TGTGCCAGCAGTATCGGACAGGGGAAGAACACTGAAGCTTTCTTT.

Turning to this clone: This sample includes further DNA sequences coding for the same CDR3. The chain uses TRBV11-2 and TRBJ1-6; D perhaps matches TRBD1 (5 bases). There are 13 residues in the CDR3. Germline V CDR1 and CDR2: SGHAT, FQNNGV. The V and J ends lost 4 bases and 9 bases respectively, with 10 bases between them. The CDR3 nucleotides read TGTGCCAGCAGCTCCGGGGGGACTTCACCCCTCCACTTT. This gives the protein CASSSGGTSPLHF.

Here the CDR3 reads CASSQELAGSYEQYF. The CDR3 DNA is TGTGCCAGCAGCCAGGAACTAGCGGGGAGCTACGAGCAGTACTTC. V gene TRBV4-2 combines with J gene TRBJ2-7; 10 nucleotides line up with TRBD2. There are 15 residues in the CDR3. CDR1 and CDR2 from the germline V gene are LGHNA and YNFKEQ. V shed 3 bases and J 3 bases; nucleotides not matched to a gene: 5.

The chain couples TRBV19 to TRBJ1-5; D call uncertain. The CDR3 totals 14 residues. Germline CDR1 is LNHDA and CDR2 is SQIVND (reference sequence). V dropped 3 bases and J dropped 1 base, with 7 bases sitting between them. CDR3 DNA sequence: TGTGCCAGTAGTATCATGGGCAGCAATCAGCCCCAGCATTTT. Protein sequence: CASSIMGSNQPQHF.

The CDR3 here is CASSLEAASNYGYTF. CDR3 in DNA: TGTGCCAGCAGCTTAGAGGCGGCCTCCAACTATGGCTACACCTTC. The V and J genes are TRBV7-6 and TRBJ1-2, with D uncertain. This CDR3 is built from 15 residues. CDR1 and CDR2 (germline): SGHVS, FNYEAQ. V dropped 1 base and J dropped 2 bases, with 11 bases sitting between them.

CDR3 sequence reads: CASSSRTGGFYEQYF. In DNA, the CDR3 is TGTGCCAGCAGCTCCAGGACAGGGGGCTTCTACGAGCAGTACTTC. V and J are TRBV5-6 and TRBJ2-7; TRBD1 matches at 11 bases. CDR3 length equals 15 residues. CDR1 is SGHDT, CDR2 YYEEEE, per germline. The V and J ends lost 3 bases and 3 bases, in that order; junction bases with no gene match: 5. The entire variable domain, with the rest obtained from reference TRBV5-6 and TRBJ2-7, is as follows: DAGVTQSPTHLIKTRGQQVTLRCSPKSGHDTVSWYQQALGQGPQFIFQYYEEEERQRGNFPDRFSGHQFPNYSSELNVNALLLGDSALYLCASSSRTGGFYEQYFGPGTRLTVT.

V and J are TRBV5-6 and TRBJ1-2, with no clear D. The CDR3 covers 15 residues. V was shortened by 2 bases and J by 2 bases, with 13 bases between the two germline ends. Germline lookup yields CDR1 SGHDT and CDR2 YYEEEE. In DNA form, the CDR3 reads TGTGCCAGCAGCTTTAACAGCCTCTCAAACTATGGCTACACCTTC. This encodes CASSFNSLSNYGYTF.